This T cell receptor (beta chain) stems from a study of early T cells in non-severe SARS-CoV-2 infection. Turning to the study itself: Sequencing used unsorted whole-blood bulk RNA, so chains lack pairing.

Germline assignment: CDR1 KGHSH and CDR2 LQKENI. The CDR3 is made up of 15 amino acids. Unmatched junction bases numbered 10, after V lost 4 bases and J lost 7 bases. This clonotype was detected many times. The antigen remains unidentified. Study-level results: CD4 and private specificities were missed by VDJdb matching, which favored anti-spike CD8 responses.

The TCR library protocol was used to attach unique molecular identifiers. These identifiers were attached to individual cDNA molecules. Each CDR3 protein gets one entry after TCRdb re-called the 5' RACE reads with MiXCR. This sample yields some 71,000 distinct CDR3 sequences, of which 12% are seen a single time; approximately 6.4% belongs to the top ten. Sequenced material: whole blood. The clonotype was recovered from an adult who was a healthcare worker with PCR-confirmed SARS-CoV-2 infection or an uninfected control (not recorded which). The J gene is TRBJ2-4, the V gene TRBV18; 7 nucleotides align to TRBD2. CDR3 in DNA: TGTGCCAGCTCACGCATGTTGCGGGAGAGGAACATTCAGTACTTC. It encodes CASSRMLRERNIQYF.